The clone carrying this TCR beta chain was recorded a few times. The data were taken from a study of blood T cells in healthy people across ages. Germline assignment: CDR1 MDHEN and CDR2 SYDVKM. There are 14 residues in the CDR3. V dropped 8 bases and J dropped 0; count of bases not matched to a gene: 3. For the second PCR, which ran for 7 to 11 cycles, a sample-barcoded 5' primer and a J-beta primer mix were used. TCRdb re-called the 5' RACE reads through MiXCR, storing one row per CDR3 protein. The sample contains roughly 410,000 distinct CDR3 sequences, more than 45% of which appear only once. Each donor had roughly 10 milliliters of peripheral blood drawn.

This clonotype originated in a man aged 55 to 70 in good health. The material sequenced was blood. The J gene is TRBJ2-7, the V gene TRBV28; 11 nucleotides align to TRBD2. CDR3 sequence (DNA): TGTGCCAGCGTCACTAGCGGGGGCTCCTACGAGCAGTACTTC. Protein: CASVTSGGSYEQYF.